What follows describes a single T cell receptor (beta chain). TCRdb reprocessed the reads via MiXCR and lists one record per CDR3 protein. Among some 180,000 distinct CDR3 sequences listed, roughly 17% were seen once. This sample was included in a study of T cell repertoires in cytomegalovirus infection. Overall study: Public TCR beta signatures were indicative of both CMV infection and a matching HLA type.

The CDR3 consists of 15 residues. Trimming took 2 bases from V and 3 from J, leaving 10 bases between them. Per germline, CDR1 MDHEN and CDR2 SYDVKM. The chain links TRBV28 to TRBJ1-4; no reliable D call. Sequencing was carried out using CD8+ T cells from PBMCs. This receptor was obtained from a human donor in good health (CMV status not recorded). Some clones in this sample may be carry-over from other donors' samples. As DNA, the CDR3 is TGTGCCAGCAGTTTAACCCAGTCCTCTAATGAAAAACTGTTTTTT. Protein: CASSLTQSSNEKLFF.